This TCR beta chain was captured by sequencing in a study of Ad26.COV2.S vaccination and SARS-CoV-2 variants (dated by TCRdb to the early 2020s). Study-level background: Vaccine-arm donors were drawn from COV1001, a multicentre, randomized, double-blind, placebo-controlled phase I-IIa trial of Ad26.COV2.S in healthy adults. Ad26.COV2.S was administered intramuscularly at 5 x 10^10 or 1 x 10^11 viral particles, either as a single shot or as two shots given 56 days apart. Sequencing of the TCRbeta repertoire served to evaluate the specificity and breadth of SARS-CoV-2-reactive T cell receptors following Ad26.COV2.S vaccination. A total of 32 samples were included in the TCR-sequenced set, comprising around 19 Ad26.COV2.S vaccine recipients, 5 placebo recipients and 8 SARS-CoV-2 convalescent individuals. Trial participants were randomized into five groups of five, in which low-dose or high-dose Ad26.COV2.S was given once or twice, or placebo was given on both occasions. Investigators did not know the trial group allocation while performing experiments and assessing outcomes. The investigation overall reported the following: After vaccination, substantial breadth of spike-specific CD8+ and CD4+ T cell responses was reported. The authors noted that total T cell responses may have been underestimated by the TCR breadth and depth analyses. Higher spike-specific TCR breadth was observed in Ad26.COV2.S recipients than in placebo recipients (P = 0.0014). Comparable non-spike TCR breadth was observed between vaccine and placebo recipients, consistent with only spike being contained in the vaccine. The study was not powered for comparison of responses between vaccine doses or regimens.

The germline V gene (reference sequence) supplies CDR1 DFQATT and CDR2 SNEGSKA. The cysteine opens and the phenylalanine closes a CDR3 of 11 amino acids. Only the CDR3 portion is preserved as DNA: 33 bases, with reading frame beginning at the first base. The trim is 5 bases for V and 8 bases for J, with a gap of 10 bases between the germline ends. On this clone itself: Its antigen target is currently unknown. No qualities accompany the bases; no much larger clone lies one base away.

Interpreted using the paper, the treatment or condition label stands for: around 19 received Ad26.COV2.S at low or high dose, single or two shots; 5 received placebo; per-sample allocation not given. For vaccine and placebo recipients, the sequenced repertoires came from samples collected on day 63 after the first injection. Between 29 July and 7 August 2020, Cohort 1b enrolled 20 to 30 adults aged 18-55 years at one site in Boston, USA. As a vaccine, Ad26.COV2.S was a replication-incompetent adenovirus type 26 vector that expressed a prefusion-stabilized SARS-CoV-2 spike protein derived from the original Wuhan strain. The immunoSEQ Assay was the method used to sequence TCRbeta CDR3 regions. After extraction, genomic DNA underwent amplification by bias-controlled multiplex PCR, followed by high-throughput sequencing. The original pipeline was this. To quantify the absolute abundance of every unique TCRbeta CDR3 region, sequences were collapsed and filtered. T cell fraction was estimated by normalization of TCRbeta template counts to usable DNA, with usable DNA being measured through amplification of reference genes present in all nucleated cells. Repertoire TCRs were annotated as SARS-CoV-2-specific when V gene, CDR3 amino acid sequence and J gene were exactly matched to a known reactive TCR set. The reference SARS-CoV-2 TCR set was derived from MIRA and filtered for enrichment in COVID-19-positive ImmuneCODE repertoires, a step that removed public or cross-reactive TCRs. Based on the MIRA antigens, annotated TCRs were further analysed at the level of specific ORF or position within ORF. Depth was the summed frequency of annotated unique rearrangements, while breadth was defined as annotated unique rearrangements over total unique productive rearrangements. Group comparisons of TCR breadth used two-sided Wilcoxon rank-sum tests. TCRdb took over this immuneACCESS table, retaining in-frame rearrangements with V and J assigned. Such tables are incomplete; in checked studies, under half of the missing clones stem from an unresolved V gene, and the remainder is unexplained. V and J calls and clone size are given by that table; D and trimming were obtained from the DNA. The sample records hundreds of thousands of clones, around 87% of which are singletons. About 3.5% of the sample lies in the top ten.

Rearrangement joined TRBV20-1 to TRBJ2-1; the D gene cannot be named for sure. Sequenced material: peripheral blood, taken in a trial of Ad26.COV2.S vaccine versus placebo. The origin of this receptor is a person between 18 and 60 years old who received the Ad26.COV2.S COVID-19 vaccine or a placebo. The sequenced DNA is TGCAGTGCTCCTGGGTTGGATGAGCAGTTCTTC. This translates into CSAPGLDEQFF.